The rows below give T cell receptor beta chains drawn from one sample of a study of breast tumors, draining lymph nodes, adjacent tissues. TCRdb fed the multiplex PCR reads into MiXCR, producing one record per CDR3 protein. The data contain about 200,000 distinct CDR3 sequences, roughly 31% of them singletons. The specimen was axillary lymph node tissue. These receptors all stem from a female donor with breast cancer. Some clones in this sample may be carry-over from other donors' samples. Both conserved end residues are part of each CDR3. A D gene is named only where the DNA matches it firmly. Not all rows give a size; the values are once, few, many and, for expanded clones, a class.

CDR3 DNA: TGTGCCAGTAGTACTAGGAGCCCCTCCTACTCGACAGGGGCCAACGTCCTGACTTTC
CDR3 protein: CASSTRSPSYSTGANVLTF
clone size: .
J gene: TRBJ2-6
V gene: TRBV19
D gene: .

CDR3 DNA: TGCGCCAGCAGCTTTGACAGGAACCAAGACACCCAGTACTTC
CDR3 protein: CASSFDRNQDTQYF
clone size: .
J gene: TRBJ2-5
V gene: TRBV5-1
D gene: .

CDR3 DNA: TGTGCCAGCTCTCAGTCGAATTCACCCCTCCACTTT
CDR3 protein: CASSQSNSPLHF
clone size: many
J gene: TRBJ1-6
V gene: TRBV18
D gene: .

CDR3 DNA: TGCGCCAGCAGCTTAACAACCTACGAGCAGTACTTC
CDR3 protein: CASSLTTYEQYF
clone size: many
J gene: TRBJ2-7
V gene: TRBV5-1
D gene: .

CDR3 DNA: TGTGCCAGCTCACCACCCCTAGGTTCCTACGAGCAGTACTTC
CDR3 protein: CASSPPLGSYEQYF
clone size: many
J gene: TRBJ2-7
V gene: TRBV18
D gene: .

CDR3 DNA: TGTGCCAGCTCTGATAAGTGGGCAGGGGACACTGAAGCTTTCTTT
CDR3 protein: CASSDKWAGDTEAFF
clone size: few
J gene: TRBJ1-1
V gene: TRBV18
D gene: .

CDR3 DNA: TGTGCCAGCAGTGCTAGACTCTCCTACGAGCAGTACTTC
CDR3 protein: CASSARLSYEQYF
clone size: .
J gene: TRBJ2-7
V gene: TRBV25-1
D gene: .

CDR3 DNA: TGTGCCATGCCGGGGGGTAGCGGAGAGGGGGAGCAGTTCTTC
CDR3 protein: CAMPGGSGEGEQFF
clone size: .
J gene: TRBJ2-1
V gene: TRBV28
D gene: TRBD2

CDR3 DNA: TGCGCCAGCAGCTTGGCGAGCCCGGGACAGGGAGGCTATGGCTACACCTTC
CDR3 protein: CASSLASPGQGGYGYTF
clone size: many
J gene: TRBJ1-2
V gene: TRBV5-1
D gene: TRBD1

CDR3 DNA: TGTGCCAGCAGTTCCTCGACAGGGGGTACTGAAGCTTTCTTT
CDR3 protein: CASSSSTGGTEAFF
clone size: .
J gene: TRBJ1-1
V gene: TRBV28
D gene: TRBD1

CDR3 DNA: TGTGCCAGTAGTAGGGGAGCGGGAGGACATGTCACAGATACGCAGTATTTT
CDR3 protein: CASSRGAGGHVTDTQYF
clone size: many
J gene: TRBJ2-3
V gene: TRBV19
D gene: TRBD2

CDR3 DNA: TGTGCCAGCAGCTTTATGATAGCGGAGGTTTACAATGAGCAGTTCTTC
CDR3 protein: CASSFMIAEVYNEQFF
clone size: many
J gene: TRBJ2-1
V gene: TRBV7-8
D gene: .

CDR3 DNA: TGTGCCAGCAGGCGGGGGGAGGGCACTGAAGCTTTC
CDR3 protein: CASRRGEGTEAF
clone size: .
J gene: TRBJ2-6
V gene: TRBV6-6
D gene: TRBD2

CDR3 DNA: TGTGCCAGCAGCGTCGGCGGGGGAGCCAAAAACATTCAGTACTTC
CDR3 protein: CASSVGGGAKNIQYF
clone size: many
J gene: TRBJ2-4
V gene: TRBV9
D gene: TRBD2

CDR3 DNA: TGCGCCAGCAGCGCATCATCAGGGAGACGGAATGAGCAGTTCTTC
CDR3 protein: CASSASSGRRNEQFF
clone size: many
J gene: TRBJ2-1
V gene: TRBV4-1
D gene: .

CDR3 DNA: TGTGCCAGCAGCCCACAGGGGGAATCTAACTATGGCTACACCTTC
CDR3 protein: CASSPQGESNYGYTF
clone size: .
J gene: TRBJ1-2
V gene: TRBV7-9
D gene: TRBD1

CDR3 DNA: TGTGCCAGCAGGGAACTGTTATCGGCAGCCTACGAGCAGTGCTTC
CDR3 protein: CASRELLSAAYEQCF
clone size: once
J gene: TRBJ2-7
V gene: TRBV6-1
D gene: .

CDR3 DNA: TGCGCCAGCGGGCTGCGGGTCCCGGAGGGAAATGAAAAACTGTTTTTT
CDR3 protein: CASGLRVPEGNEKLFF
clone size: .
J gene: TRBJ1-4
V gene: TRBV10-2
D gene: .

CDR3 DNA: TGTGCCAGCTCACCGCCGGGGGGGACCTACGAGCAGTACTTC
CDR3 protein: CASSPPGGTYEQYF
clone size: few
J gene: TRBJ2-7
V gene: TRBV18
D gene: TRBD2

CDR3 DNA: TGCAGCGTTGACCCTTACCAGACTAGCGGGAGATACAATGAGCAGTTCTTC
CDR3 protein: CSVDPYQTSGRYNEQFF
clone size: .
J gene: TRBJ2-1
V gene: TRBV29-1
D gene: TRBD2

CDR3 DNA: TGCGCCAGCAGCTTGGGGGGGGGCGGCGATGAGCAGTTCTTC
CDR3 protein: CASSLGGGGDEQFF
clone size: many
J gene: TRBJ2-1
V gene: TRBV5-1
D gene: .

CDR3 DNA: TGTGCCAGCAGCTCAGGGGGCCGGGGTTGGGATCAGCCCCAGCATTTT
CDR3 protein: CASSSGGRGWDQPQHF
clone size: many
J gene: TRBJ1-5
V gene: TRBV7-9
D gene: TRBD1

CDR3 DNA: TGTGCCAGCAGCCCGACTAGCGCCATTTACGGAAACATTCAGTACTTC
CDR3 protein: CASSPTSAIYGNIQYF
clone size: .
J gene: TRBJ2-4
V gene: TRBV6-2/TRBV6-3
D gene: TRBD2

CDR3 DNA: TGTGCCAGTAGTATACAAAGGGGACAGCCCCAGCATTTT
CDR3 protein: CASSIQRGQPQHF
clone size: many
J gene: TRBJ1-5
V gene: TRBV19
D gene: .

CDR3 DNA: TGTGCCAGCAGCGCGAGCTCCTACGAGCAGTACTTC
CDR3 protein: CASSASSYEQYF
clone size: many
J gene: TRBJ2-7
V gene: TRBV7-9
D gene: .

CDR3 DNA: TGTGCCAGCAGTTTGGGGGGGAGGGGCATCTACGAGCAGTACTTC
CDR3 protein: CASSLGGRGIYEQYF
clone size: few
J gene: TRBJ2-7
V gene: TRBV28
D gene: TRBD2

CDR3 DNA: TGTGCCAGTAGTAGACGGCGGGAGGCAGCCTACGAGCAGTACTTC
CDR3 protein: CASSRRREAAYEQYF
clone size: many
J gene: TRBJ2-7
V gene: TRBV19
D gene: TRBD2

CDR3 DNA: TGCAGTGCCCAACCCTGGGGACAGGGCCAAGAGACCCAGTACTTC
CDR3 protein: CSAQPWGQGQETQYF
clone size: many
J gene: TRBJ2-5
V gene: TRBV20-1
D gene: TRBD1

CDR3 DNA: TGTGCCAGCAAGCAGGGGGCCCTCCACTTT
CDR3 protein: CASKQGALHF
clone size: .
J gene: TRBJ1-6
V gene: TRBV25-1
D gene: TRBD1

CDR3 DNA: TGTGCCAGTAGAGACAGGGCCAATGAGCAGTTCTTC
CDR3 protein: CASRDRANEQFF
clone size: many
J gene: TRBJ2-1
V gene: TRBV19
D gene: TRBD1

CDR3 DNA: TGTGCCAGCAGCTTAGTCAGGGGCTGGGTCGGCCGACCGGAGACCCAGTACTTC
CDR3 protein: CASSLVRGWVGRPETQYF
clone size: .
J gene: TRBJ2-5
V gene: TRBV7-2
D gene: .

CDR3 DNA: TGCAGCGGAGGAGCCCCCTACGAGCAGTACTTC
CDR3 protein: CSGGAPYEQYF
clone size: .
J gene: TRBJ2-7
V gene: TRBV29-1
D gene: .

CDR3 DNA: TGTGCCTGGAGTGTTGGTGGACTAGCGTTCGCCGGGGAGCTGTTTTTT
CDR3 protein: CAWSVGGLAFAGELFF
clone size: many
J gene: TRBJ2-2
V gene: TRBV30
D gene: TRBD2

CDR3 DNA: TGTGCCAGCAGCCAGAGGACGGTGGGAGCCTACGAGCAGTACTTC
CDR3 protein: CASSQRTVGAYEQYF
clone size: many
J gene: TRBJ2-7
V gene: TRBV7-8
D gene: .

CDR3 DNA: TGCAGTGCCAGTATGAGAGGGGGACTAGCGGGGAACACCGGGGAGCTGTTTTTT
CDR3 protein: CSASMRGGLAGNTGELFF
clone size: .
J gene: TRBJ2-2
V gene: TRBV20-1
D gene: TRBD2

CDR3 DNA: TGCAGTGCTAGATTGGAGTATGAGCAGTTCTTC
CDR3 protein: CSARLEYEQFF
clone size: many
J gene: TRBJ2-1
V gene: TRBV20-1
D gene: .

CDR3 DNA: TGTGCCAGCAGAAGCTTCGGCCTTGCTTCTGGGGCCAACGTCCTGACTTTC
CDR3 protein: CASRSFGLASGANVLTF
clone size: few
J gene: TRBJ2-6
V gene: TRBV6-2/TRBV6-3
D gene: .

CDR3 DNA: TGTGCCAGCAGGCCGGACGGTACTAACTATGGCTACACCTTC
CDR3 protein: CASRPDGTNYGYTF
clone size: many
J gene: TRBJ1-2
V gene: TRBV6-6
D gene: .

CDR3 DNA: TGTGCCACCAGCAGTGGCGGAAGAGGTGGAAACACCATATATTTT
CDR3 protein: CATSSGGRGGNTIYF
clone size: .
J gene: TRBJ1-3
V gene: TRBV15
D gene: .

CDR3 DNA: TGCAGTGCTACGAGGACAGGGGGATCTGAAAAACTGTTTTTT
CDR3 protein: CSATRTGGSEKLFF
clone size: .
J gene: TRBJ1-4
V gene: TRBV20-1
D gene: TRBD1

CDR3 DNA: TGTGCCAGCAGTTACGAGCCCGGTAGCACAGATACGCAGTATTTT
CDR3 protein: CASSYEPGSTDTQYF
clone size: many
J gene: TRBJ2-3
V gene: TRBV6-5
D gene: .

CDR3 DNA: TGCGCCAGCAGTGAGTCCAGGACAGGGTCCTACGAGCAGTACTTC
CDR3 protein: CASSESRTGSYEQYF
clone size: .
J gene: TRBJ2-7
V gene: TRBV10-2
D gene: TRBD1

CDR3 DNA: TGTGCTAGCAGCTTAGCCGGCAGAAACAATGAGCAGTTCTTC
CDR3 protein: CASSLAGRNNEQFF
clone size: many
J gene: TRBJ2-1
V gene: TRBV7-7
D gene: .

CDR3 DNA: TGTGCCAGCACGGGAAGAACTAGCGAGTCCTACGAGCAGTACTTC
CDR3 protein: CASTGRTSESYEQYF
clone size: many
J gene: TRBJ2-7
V gene: TRBV6-1
D gene: TRBD2

CDR3 DNA: TGTGCTACAGGACAGGGTTTTAGTTTTCAGCCCCAGCATTTT
CDR3 protein: CATGQGFSFQPQHF
clone size: .
J gene: TRBJ1-5
V gene: TRBV25-1
D gene: TRBD1

CDR3 DNA: TGCGCCAGCAGCTTGGTTACAGGGGGATATGGCTACACCTTC
CDR3 protein: CASSLVTGGYGYTF
clone size: many
J gene: TRBJ1-2
V gene: TRBV5-1
D gene: TRBD1

CDR3 DNA: TGTGCCAGCAGCTTGGGGACTAGCGGCCCAGAGACCCAGTACTTC
CDR3 protein: CASSLGTSGPETQYF
clone size: .
J gene: TRBJ2-5
V gene: TRBV5-8
D gene: TRBD2

CDR3 DNA: TGTGCCAGCTCACCACCGGCGGGAGGGGATGAGCAGTTCTTC
CDR3 protein: CASSPPAGGDEQFF
clone size: few
J gene: TRBJ2-1
V gene: TRBV18
D gene: TRBD2

CDR3 DNA: TGTGCCAGCAGCCCCCAGACAGGGGCCAACGTCCTGACTTTC
CDR3 protein: CASSPQTGANVLTF
clone size: .
J gene: TRBJ2-6
V gene: TRBV7-9
D gene: .

CDR3 DNA: TGCGCCAGCAGCTTGGGTTCTGGGGTCCTCATGAACACTGAAGCTTTCTTT
CDR3 protein: CASSLGSGVLMNTEAFF
clone size: .
J gene: TRBJ1-1
V gene: TRBV5-1
D gene: .

CDR3 DNA: TGTGCCAGCTACGACACCGGGGAGCTGTTTTTT
CDR3 protein: CASYDTGELFF
clone size: many
J gene: TRBJ2-2
V gene: TRBV28
D gene: .

CDR3 DNA: TGTGCCTGGAGTGAAGGGTTCACAGATACGCAGTATTTT
CDR3 protein: CAWSEGFTDTQYF
clone size: many
J gene: TRBJ2-3
V gene: TRBV30
D gene: .

CDR3 DNA: TGTGCCAGCAGCTCGGGAAGACTAGCGGGGGACTACAATGAGCAGTTCTTC
CDR3 protein: CASSSGRLAGDYNEQFF
clone size: .
J gene: TRBJ2-1
V gene: TRBV7-8
D gene: TRBD2

CDR3 DNA: TGTGCCAGCAGCCCCGGTTGGCGCCGCGGGACAGATGGCTACACCTTC
CDR3 protein: CASSPGWRRGTDGYTF
clone size: many
J gene: TRBJ1-2
V gene: TRBV28
D gene: TRBD1

CDR3 DNA: TGCAGTGCTCCCGGGACAGGGCGTGAGCAGTTCTTC
CDR3 protein: CSAPGTGREQFF
clone size: many
J gene: TRBJ2-1
V gene: TRBV20-1
D gene: TRBD1

CDR3 DNA: TGTGCCAGCAGCGTCGGGACAGGGGGGAGCACAGATACGCAGTATTTT
CDR3 protein: CASSVGTGGSTDTQYF
clone size: many
J gene: TRBJ2-3
V gene: TRBV5-4
D gene: TRBD1

CDR3 DNA: TGCAGTGCTAGGGGCTCTTTGGGAGAGACCCAGTACTTC
CDR3 protein: CSARGSLGETQYF
clone size: .
J gene: TRBJ2-5
V gene: TRBV20-1
D gene: .

CDR3 DNA: TGTGCCAGCAGTGGCCCAAGGGCGGGTGGCTACACCTTC
CDR3 protein: CASSGPRAGGYTF
clone size: many
J gene: TRBJ1-2
V gene: TRBV6-1
D gene: .

CDR3 DNA: TGTGCCAGCAGCTTGGTCGGGGGCGTGGACACTGAAGCTTTCTTT
CDR3 protein: CASSLVGGVDTEAFF
clone size: .
J gene: TRBJ1-1
V gene: TRBV5-6
D gene: .